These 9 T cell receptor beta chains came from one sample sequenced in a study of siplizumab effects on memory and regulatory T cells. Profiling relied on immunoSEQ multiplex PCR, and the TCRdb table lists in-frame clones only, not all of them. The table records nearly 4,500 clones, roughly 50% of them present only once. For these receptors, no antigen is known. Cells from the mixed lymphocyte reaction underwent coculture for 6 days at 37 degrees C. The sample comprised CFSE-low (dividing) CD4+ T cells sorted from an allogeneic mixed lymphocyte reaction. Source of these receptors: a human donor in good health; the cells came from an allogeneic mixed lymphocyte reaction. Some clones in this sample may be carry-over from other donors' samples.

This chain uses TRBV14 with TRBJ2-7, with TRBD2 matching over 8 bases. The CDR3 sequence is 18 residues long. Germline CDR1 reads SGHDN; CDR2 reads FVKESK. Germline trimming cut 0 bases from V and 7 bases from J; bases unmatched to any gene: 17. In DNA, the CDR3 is TGTGCCAGCAGCCAAGATCAGATCGGGAGGGCCCTCTTGCGGGAGCAGTACTTC. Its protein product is CASSQDQIGRALLREQYF. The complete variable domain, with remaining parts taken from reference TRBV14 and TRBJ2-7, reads EAGVTQFPSHSVIEKGQTVTLRCDPISGHDNLYWYRRVMGKEIKFLLHFVKESKQDESGMPNNRFLAERTGGTYSTLKVQPAELEDSGVYFCASSQDQIGRALLREQYFGPGTRLTVT.

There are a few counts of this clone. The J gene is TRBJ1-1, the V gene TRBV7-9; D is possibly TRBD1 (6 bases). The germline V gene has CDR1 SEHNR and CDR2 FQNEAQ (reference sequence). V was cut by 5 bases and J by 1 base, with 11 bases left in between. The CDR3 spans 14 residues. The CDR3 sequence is CASSLGQTNTEAFF. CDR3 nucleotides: TGTGCCAGCAGCCTCGGACAGACGAACACTGAAGCTTTCTTT.

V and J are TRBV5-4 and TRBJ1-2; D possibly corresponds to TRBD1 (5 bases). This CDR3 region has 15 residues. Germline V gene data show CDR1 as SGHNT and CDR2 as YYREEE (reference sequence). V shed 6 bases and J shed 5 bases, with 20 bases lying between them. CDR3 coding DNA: TGTGCCAGCACGGGACCCCGCACTGATTTTTATGGCTACACCTTC. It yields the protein CASTGPRTDFYGYTF.

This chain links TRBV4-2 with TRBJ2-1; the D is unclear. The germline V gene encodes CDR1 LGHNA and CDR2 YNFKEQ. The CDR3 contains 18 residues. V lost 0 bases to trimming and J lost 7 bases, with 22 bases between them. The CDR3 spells CASSQDEAITGWGNEQFF. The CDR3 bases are TGTGCCAGCAGCCAAGATGAAGCGATTACGGGCTGGGGTAATGAGCAGTTCTTC.

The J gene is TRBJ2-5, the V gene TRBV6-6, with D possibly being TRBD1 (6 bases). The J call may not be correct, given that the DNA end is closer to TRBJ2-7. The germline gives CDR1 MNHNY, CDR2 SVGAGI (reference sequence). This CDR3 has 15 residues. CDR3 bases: TGTGCCAGCAGTTACATGGACAGAGGATCCTACGAGCAGTACTTC. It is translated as CASSYMDRGSYEQYF.

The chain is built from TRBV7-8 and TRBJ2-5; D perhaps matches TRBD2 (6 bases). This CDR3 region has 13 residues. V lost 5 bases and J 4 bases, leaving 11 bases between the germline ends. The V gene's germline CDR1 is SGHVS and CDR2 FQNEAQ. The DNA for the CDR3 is TGTGCCAGCAGCGTTGGGGAGGTAGAGACCCAGTACTTC. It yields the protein CASSVGEVETQYF.

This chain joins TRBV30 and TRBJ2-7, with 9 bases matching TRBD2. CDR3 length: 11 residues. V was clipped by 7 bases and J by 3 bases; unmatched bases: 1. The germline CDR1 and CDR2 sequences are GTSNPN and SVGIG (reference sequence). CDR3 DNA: TGTGCCTTTAGCGGGAGCTACGAGCAGTACTTC. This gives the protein CAFSGSYEQYF.

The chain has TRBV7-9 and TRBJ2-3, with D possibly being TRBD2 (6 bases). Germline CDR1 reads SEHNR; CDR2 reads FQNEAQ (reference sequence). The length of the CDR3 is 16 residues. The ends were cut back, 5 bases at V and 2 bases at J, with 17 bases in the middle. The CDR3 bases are TGTGCCAGCAGCCCGGAGGGCCCGATTTACACAGATACGCAGTATTTT. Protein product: CASSPEGPIYTDTQYF.

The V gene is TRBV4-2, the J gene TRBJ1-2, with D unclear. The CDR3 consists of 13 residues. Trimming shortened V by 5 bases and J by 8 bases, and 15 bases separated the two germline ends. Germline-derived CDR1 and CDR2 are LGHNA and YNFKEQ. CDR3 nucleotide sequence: TGTGCCAGCAGCTTGGTAGGGAGTCGGGGCTACACCTTC. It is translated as CASSLVGSRGYTF.